Presented here are 32 T cell receptor beta chains from one specimen sequenced in a study of blood T cells in healthy people across ages. It was with a sample-barcoded 5' primer and a J-beta primer mix that a second PCR of roughly 6 to 11 cycles was run. TCRdb re-derived calls from the 5' RACE reads in MiXCR, one entry per CDR3 protein. This table has 1.2 million to 1.5 million distinct CDR3 sequences, approximately 59% appearing once. The material sequenced was blood. The receptors come from a man between 18 and 29 years old in good health.

The CDR3, as DNA: TGTGCCAGCAGCTTAGTGCTCGGGGGGACGGGTGAGCAGTTCTTC. Its protein product is CASSLVLGGTGEQFF. The chain joins TRBV7-2 to TRBJ2-1, with TRBD2 identical over 7 bases. V lost 1 base to trimming and J lost 9 bases; unmatched junction nucleotides: 9. The CDR3 loop spans 15 amino acids. Germline CDR1 reads SGHTA; CDR2 reads FQGNSA.

This clonotype was seen a few times. The chain couples TRBV27 to TRBJ2-5; D unclear. The CDR3 loop spans 13 amino acids. V gave up 5 bases and J gave up 4 bases, with 11 bases separating them. Germline CDR1 reads MNHEY; CDR2 reads SMNVEV (reference sequence). CDR3 residues: CASSQSLPETQYF. The CDR3 nucleotides are TGTGCCAGCAGTCAAAGCCTACCAGAGACCCAGTACTTC.

The chain uses TRBV7-9 and TRBJ2-2; a weak D match, TRBD2 (6 bases). Germline V gene lookup returns CDR1 SEHNR and CDR2 FQNEAQ (reference sequence). Trimming left V 5 bases short and J 6 bases short, with 22 bases between. The CDR3 is 17 residues long. As DNA, the CDR3 is TGTGCCAGCAGCGACCCCTTAGGTGGGGACTCCCCCGGGGAGCTGTTTTTT. Its translation is CASSDPLGGDSPGELFF.

This clonotype was seen only a few times. This chain joins TRBV4-1 and TRBJ2-3, with 10 bases lining up with TRBD2. The V and J ends lost 0 bases and 2 bases, in that order; junction bases with no gene match: 14. Germline CDR1 reads MGHRA; CDR2 reads YSYEKL. The length of the CDR3 is 20 residues. Here the CDR3 DNA reads TGCGCCAGCAGCCAAGATCCCGGCCGACTAGCGGGCCTTTTCACAGATACGCAGTATTTT. The encoded protein is CASSQDPGRLAGLFTDTQYF.

The CDR3 region is CASSLVRGVKEKLFF. The DNA of the CDR3 is TGCGCCAGCAGCTTGGTACGGGGAGTCAAGGAAAAACTGTTTTTT. This sequence joins TRBV5-1 and TRBJ1-4; D remains unclear. Per the germline V gene, CDR1 is SGHRS and CDR2 is YFSETQ. The CDR3 runs 15 residues. Trimming removed 0 bases from V and 8 bases from J, with 14 bases in between.

V is TRBV6-2 or TRBV6-3 and J is TRBJ2-4; possibly TRBD1 for D (6 bases). The CDR3 runs to 14 residues. Germline lookup yields CDR1 MNHEY and CDR2 SVGEGT. Trimming shortened V by 6 bases and J by 13 bases, and 22 bases separated the two germline ends. The CDR3 DNA follows: TGTGCCAGCAGGACGCAGGGGCGGGTGAGTGAGCAGTACTTC. It encodes CASRTQGRVSEQYF.

The V gene is TRBV4-1, the J gene TRBJ2-5; either TRBD1 or TRBD2 may supply D (7 bases each). This CDR3 contains 21 residues. CDR1 is MGHRA and CDR2 is YSYEKL in the germline V gene. V dropped 4 bases and J dropped 0 bases, with 30 bases sitting between them. The CDR3 reads CASSPLSGPGDRAVHQETQYF. In DNA form, the CDR3 reads TGCGCCAGCAGCCCTCTTAGCGGGCCAGGAGACAGGGCGGTTCACCAAGAGACCCAGTACTTC.

This clonotype was detected only a few times. The chain joins TRBV6-1 to TRBJ1-6, with 9 bases fitting TRBD1. In germline, CDR1 is MNHNS, CDR2 SASEGT. The CDR3 has 18 residues. V dropped 6 bases and J dropped 0; count of bases not matched to a gene: 9. The CDR3 coding sequence is TGTGCCAGCAGACCCGGACAGGGGCCGAGCTCCTATAATTCACCCCTCCACTTT. It specifies CASRPGQGPSSYNSPLHF.

CDR3 sequence reads: CASSYSGGRILSQYF. DNA of the CDR3: TGTGCCAGCAGTTACTCTGGAGGACGGATACTATCCCAGTACTTC. The chain couples TRBV6-2 or TRBV6-3 to TRBJ2-7, with D maybe TRBD2 (5 bases). This CDR3 has 15 amino acids. Trimming took off 0 bases at V and 10 bases at J, with 19 bases between the two ends. Germline lookup yields CDR1 MNHEY and CDR2 SVGEGT.

The gene calls are TRBV6-2 or TRBV6-3 and TRBJ1-1, with D perhaps matching TRBD1 (5 bases). The CDR3 contains 13 residues. V was cut by 10 bases and J by 2 bases, with 14 bases left in between. Germline V CDR1 and CDR2: MNHEY, SVGEGT. The CDR3 protein is CATLGDPNTEAFF. CDR3 in DNA: TGTGCCACCCTGGGGGACCCAAACACTGAAGCTTTCTTT.

The chain has TRBV6-6 and TRBJ2-5; D not resolved. Trimming cost V 7 bases and J 2 bases, with 11 bases left between them. The CDR3 extends over 13 amino acids. The germline CDR1 and CDR2 sequences are MNHNY and SVGAGI (reference sequence). The CDR3 loop is CASIPSGQETQYF. CDR3 DNA sequence: TGTGCCAGCATCCCAAGTGGGCAAGAGACCCAGTACTTC.

The chain combines TRBV29-1 with TRBJ2-4; D gene uncertain. Trimming took 6 bases from V and 0 from J, leaving 12 bases between them. The length of the CDR3 is 14 residues. CDR1 and CDR2 from the germline V gene are SQVTM and ANQGSEA. The CDR3 sequence: CSVSLRLAKNIQYF. CDR3 nucleotide sequence: TGCAGCGTATCCCTCCGGCTAGCCAAAAACATTCAGTACTTC.

J is TRBJ2-5 and V is TRBV7-9; 8 bases agree with TRBD1. Germline CDR1 SEHNR, CDR2 FQNEAQ (reference sequence). Germline trimming cut 3 bases from V and 1 base from J; bases unmatched to any gene: 7. The CDR3 covers 16 residues. The CDR3 DNA follows: TGTGCCAGCAGCTTCCAAATCAGGGGGCTCCAAGAGACCCAGTACTTC. It translates to CASSFQIRGLQETQYF.

CDR3 region: CSVEAGLGTGELFF. The CDR3 nucleotides read TGCAGCGTTGAGGCAGGGCTGGGCACCGGGGAGCTGTTTTTT. V usage is TRBV29-1 and J usage is TRBJ2-2; D is perhaps TRBD1 (5 bases). CDR3 size: 14 residues. CDR1 is SQVTM and CDR2 is ANQGSEA in the germline V gene. V was cut by 3 bases and J by 4 bases, with 12 bases left in between.

V usage is TRBV3-1 and J usage is TRBJ1-2, with D possibly being TRBD1 (6 bases). Germline loops: CDR1 LGHDT, CDR2 YNNKEL (reference sequence). V lost 0 bases and J lost 2, with 10 bases in between. This CDR3 spans 15 amino acids. CDR3 residues: CASSQEIGGNYGYTF. The DNA of the CDR3 is TGTGCCAGCAGCCAAGAGATAGGGGGGAACTATGGCTACACCTTC. The complete variable domain, with remaining parts taken from reference TRBV3-1 and TRBJ1-2, reads DTAVSQTPKYLVTQMGNDKSIKCEQNLGHDTMYWYKQDSKKFLKIMFSYNNKELIINETVPNRFSPKSPDKAHLNLHINSLELGDSAVYFCASSQEIGGNYGYTFGSGTRLTVV.

The CDR3 coding sequence is TGTGCCAGCAGTTCCCGTCCTTTGGTCAGGGGCTATGGCTACACCTTC. Its translation: CASSSRPLVRGYGYTF. This chain uses TRBV6-5 with TRBJ1-2, with D possibly being TRBD1 (6 bases). Trimming took 4 bases from V and 4 from J, leaving 19 bases between them. The CDR3 is 16 residues long. The V gene's germline CDR1 is MNHEY and CDR2 SVGAGI.

The CDR3 DNA follows: TGTGCCAGCAGTCCAACGGGACTACAGGGGGCGCATGGCTACACCTTC. This codes for CASSPTGLQGAHGYTF. The chain combines TRBV2 with TRBJ1-2; the match to TRBD1 covers 9 bases. V was clipped by 5 bases and J by 6 bases; unmatched bases: 13. CDR3 length: 16 amino acids. Per germline, CDR1 SNHLY and CDR2 FYNNEI.

The V gene is TRBV7-9, the J gene TRBJ2-4, with D possibly matching TRBD1 (6 bases). The end of the DNA aligns better with TRBJ2-7, so the J call may be wrong. Germline CDR1 is SEHNR and CDR2 is FQNEAQ (reference sequence). The CDR3 runs to 14 residues. CDR3 nucleotide sequence: TGTGCCAGCAGCTTCGTACAGGGTTCCTACGAGCAGTACTTC. It translates to CASSFVQGSYEQYF.

The gene calls are TRBV6-6 and TRBJ2-1; perhaps TRBD2 as D (5 bases). The V gene's germline CDR1 is MNHNY and CDR2 SVGAGI (reference sequence). V dropped 2 bases and J dropped 13 bases, with 21 bases sitting between them. This CDR3 spans 15 amino acids. For the CDR3, the DNA is TGTGCCAGCAGTTACATGGGAGTGCTAGATGAGACCCAGTTCTTC. It is translated as CASSYMGVLDETQFF.

The genes are TRBV7-9 and TRBJ1-1; possibly TRBD1 for D (5 bases). The CDR3 loop spans 11 amino acids. Trimming removed 6 bases from V and 9 bases from J, with 11 bases in between. Germline-derived CDR1 and CDR2 are SEHNR and FQNEAQ (reference sequence). CDR3 sequence reads: CASRGPEKAFF. CDR3 nucleotides: TGTGCCAGCAGGGGGCCGGAAAAAGCTTTCTTT.

This clonotype appeared a single time. The V call is TRBV6-2 or TRBV6-3, the J call TRBJ2-3; the D gene is possibly TRBD1 (7 bases). V shed 6 bases and J shed 6 bases, with 19 bases lying between them. Germline CDR1 and CDR2: MNHEY and SVGEGT. This CDR3 spans 15 amino acids. The CDR3 nucleotides read TGTGCCAGCAGACGCCGACAGGGAGGATGGGATACGCAGTATTTT. Translating it yields CASRRRQGGWDTQYF.

The chain recombines TRBV20-1 with TRBJ2-1; the match to TRBD2 covers 9 bases. Trimming took 1 base from V and 9 from J; bases not matched to a gene: 10. Germline V CDR1 and CDR2: DFQATT, SNEGSKA (reference sequence). The CDR3 sequence is 15 residues long. The CDR3 nucleotides read TGCAGTGCTAGAGCCGTGGCGGGGGGGCGTGGTGAGCAGTTCTTC. Encoded protein: CSARAVAGGRGEQFF.

The chain links TRBV20-1 to TRBJ1-5; TRBD1 might be the D (6 bases). This CDR3 has 19 amino acids. Germline lookup yields CDR1 DFQATT and CDR2 SNEGSKA (reference sequence). V was clipped by 6 bases and J by 0 bases, with 27 bases between them. This CDR3 is CSAKPAGAFLIGSNQPQHF. CDR3 bases: TGCAGTGCAAAACCCGCGGGGGCGTTCTTGATCGGTAGCAATCAGCCCCAGCATTTT.

This chain links TRBV20-1 with TRBJ2-7; D may correspond to TRBD1 or TRBD2 (5 bases each). V was clipped by 5 bases and J by 3 bases, with 17 bases between them. This CDR3 comprises 14 residues. Germline V gene sequence: CDR1 DFQATT, CDR2 SNEGSKA (reference sequence). The CDR3 region is CSAPWGRESYEQYF. Written as DNA, the CDR3 is TGCAGTGCTCCATGGGGCAGGGAGAGCTACGAGCAGTACTTC.

V usage is TRBV7-2 and J usage is TRBJ2-3, with 8 bases that match TRBD1. Germline V lookup: CDR1 SGHTA, CDR2 FQGNSA. The CDR3 is made up of 15 amino acids. The ends lost 3 bases at V and 5 bases at J; junction bases unmatched: 7. CDR3 amino acids: CASSFWTGPGDTQYF. In nucleotides, the CDR3 is TGTGCCAGCAGCTTTTGGACAGGGCCGGGAGATACGCAGTATTTT.

This chain joins TRBV6-5 and TRBJ2-3; D may correspond to TRBD1 or TRBD2 (5 bases each). Germline V gene sequence: CDR1 MNHEY, CDR2 SVGAGI. This CDR3 contains 15 residues. Trimming stripped 2 bases from V and 6 bases from J, with 15 bases between. In nucleotides, the CDR3 is TGTGCCAGCAGTTACCAACCGAGGGGAGCGGATACGCAGTATTTT. Encoded protein: CASSYQPRGADTQYF.

Concerning this clonotype itself: A junction end diverges from the germline sequence, so it may reflect a read error. The rearrangement joins TRBV29-1 to TRBJ2-7, with D perhaps matching TRBD2 (5 bases). Looked up from germline, CDR1 is SQVTM and CDR2 is ANQGSEA. The length of the CDR3 is 17 residues. The CDR3 sequence is CSVEPLKTQDFSCEQYF. The CDR3 DNA reads TGCAGCGTTGAACCCCTAAAGACCCAGGACTTTTCCTGCGAGCAGTACTTC.

This rearrangement joins TRBV5-5 to TRBJ2-7; D may match TRBD1 or TRBD2 (5 bases each). The CDR3 length is 15 residues. Trimming took 3 bases from V and 4 from J, leaving 17 bases between them. CDR1 is SGHKS, CDR2 YYEKEE, per germline (reference sequence). CDR3 bases: TGTGCCAGCAGCTCGTTGGACTCCAGGGCTTACGAGCAGTACTTC. It codes for CASSSLDSRAYEQYF. The complete variable domain, with remaining parts taken from reference TRBV5-5 and TRBJ2-7, reads DAGVTQSPTHLIKTRGQQVTLRCSPISGHKSVSWYQQVLGQGPQFIFQYYEKEERGRGNFPDRFSARQFPNYSSELNVNALLLGDSALYLCASSSLDSRAYEQYFGPGTRLTVT.

The rearrangement links TRBV5-5 to TRBJ2-5, with 9 bases identical to TRBD1. Germline trimming cut 4 bases from V and 0 bases from J; bases unmatched to any gene: 4. This CDR3 region has 15 residues. Per germline, CDR1 SGHKS and CDR2 YYEKEE (reference sequence). The CDR3, as DNA: TGTGCCAGCAGCGACAGGGGGTCGTACCAAGAGACCCAGTACTTC. It translates to CASSDRGSYQETQYF. Full variable domain (rest looked up from reference TRBV5-5 and TRBJ2-5): DAGVTQSPTHLIKTRGQQVTLRCSPISGHKSVSWYQQVLGQGPQFIFQYYEKEERGRGNFPDRFSARQFPNYSSELNVNALLLGDSALYLCASSDRGSYQETQYFGPGTRLLVL.

This clonotype was seen more than once but under ten times. The CDR3 nucleotides read TGTGCCAGCAGCCCTATCCCAATGACAGATCCCCGCTACAATGAGCAGTTCTTC. This encodes CASSPIPMTDPRYNEQFF. V usage is TRBV7-9 and J usage is TRBJ2-1; TRBD1 is a possible D gene (5 bases). V lost 5 bases and J lost 3, with 23 bases in between. The CDR3 has 18 residues. CDR1 is SEHNR and CDR2 is FQNEAQ in the germline V gene (reference sequence).

The chain has TRBV10-3 and TRBJ2-1, with a tentative D call TRBD1 (6 bases). The DNA end favors TRBJ2-7, so the J call may be wrong. This CDR3 has 16 amino acids. Germline loops: CDR1 ENHRY, CDR2 SYGVKD. DNA for the CDR3: TGTGCCATCAGTGCCCAGGGGAAAAGGGGCTACAATGAGCAGTACTTC. Translation gives CAISAQGKRGYNEQYF.

This clonotype was counted a few times. The rearrangement uses TRBV11-2 and TRBJ2-7; 8 bases map to TRBD1. This CDR3 is built from 16 residues. CDR1 and CDR2 from the germline V gene are SGHAT and FQNNGV. Germline trimming cut 5 bases from V and 2 bases from J; bases unmatched to any gene: 11. CDR3: CASSPPPQGAAYEQYF. CDR3 nucleotide sequence: TGTGCCAGCAGCCCACCACCGCAGGGGGCAGCCTACGAGCAGTACTTC.